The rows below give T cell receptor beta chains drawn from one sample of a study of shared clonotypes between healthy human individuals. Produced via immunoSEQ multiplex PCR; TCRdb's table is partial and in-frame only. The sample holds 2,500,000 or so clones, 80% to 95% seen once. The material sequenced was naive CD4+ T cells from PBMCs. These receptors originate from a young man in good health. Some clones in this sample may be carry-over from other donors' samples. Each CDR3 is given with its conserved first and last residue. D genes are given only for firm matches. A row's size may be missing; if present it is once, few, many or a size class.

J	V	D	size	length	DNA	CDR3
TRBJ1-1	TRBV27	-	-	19	TGTGCCAGCAGTTTAGTATGGACGGGGGTAAATGCGGACGACACTGAAGCTTTCTTT	CASSLVWTGVNADDTEAFF
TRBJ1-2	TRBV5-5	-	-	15	TGTGCCAGCAGGCCTTCCGGGGGGACTAACTATGGCTACACCTTC	CASRPSGGTNYGYTF
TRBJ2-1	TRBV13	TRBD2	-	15	TGTGCCAGCAGCTTGGAACTAGCGGGCCTCAATGAGCAGTTCTTC	CASSLELAGLNEQFF
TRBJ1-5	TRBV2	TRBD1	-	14	TGTGCCAGCAACGAACAGGGGGCGGATCAGCCCCAGCATTTT	CASNEQGADQPQHF
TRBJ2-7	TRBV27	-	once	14	TGTGCCAGCCCCCGCCAGGGTCGTGTCTACGAGCAGTACTTC	CASPRQGRVYEQYF
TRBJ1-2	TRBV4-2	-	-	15	TGTGCCAGCAGCCAAGATTTGGGGAACGGCTATGGCTACACCTTC	CASSQDLGNGYGYTF
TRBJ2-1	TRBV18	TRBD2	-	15	TGTGCCAGCTCAATAGCGGGGGACGCCTACAATGAGCAGTTCTTC	CASSIAGDAYNEQFF
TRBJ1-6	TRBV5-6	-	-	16	TGTGCCAGCGGTCCCTTTGGTGCAGGGAAGAATTCACCCCTCCACTTT	CASGPFGAGKNSPLHF
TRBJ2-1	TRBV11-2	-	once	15	TGTGCCAGCAGCGGTGGTGCGGTCTCGTACAATGAGCAGTTCTTC	CASSGGAVSYNEQFF
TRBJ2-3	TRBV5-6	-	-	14	TGTGCCAGCAGCTTGGGTGCTGGCACAGATACGCAGTATTTT	CASSLGAGTDTQYF
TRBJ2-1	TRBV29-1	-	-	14	TGCAGCGTAGTGAATGTGGGACGGAGCGATGAGCAGTTCTTC	CSVVNVGRSDEQFF
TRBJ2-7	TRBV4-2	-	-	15	TGTGCCAGCAGCCAGCCAGACAGGGAGGGATACGAGCAGTACTTC	CASSQPDREGYEQYF
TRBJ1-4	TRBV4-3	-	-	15	TGCGCCAGCAGCCAATCTAAGGCAACTAATGAAAAACTGTTTTTT	CASSQSKATNEKLFF
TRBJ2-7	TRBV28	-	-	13	TGTGCCAGCAGTTTCCGCAAACCCTACGAGCAGTACTTC	CASSFRKPYEQYF
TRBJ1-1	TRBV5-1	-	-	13	TGCGCCAGCAGGCGGACGGTGAACACTGAAGCTTTCTTT	CASRRTVNTEAFF
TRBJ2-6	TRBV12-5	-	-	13	TGTGCTAGTGGCGCCTCTGGGGCCAACGTCCTGACTTTC	CASGASGANVLTF
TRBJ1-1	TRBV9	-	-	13	TGTGCCAGCAGCGAGGCGGTGAACACTGAAGCTTTCTTT	CASSEAVNTEAFF
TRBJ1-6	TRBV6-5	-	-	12	TGTGCCAGCAGTTACTTTAATTCACCCCTCCACTTT	CASSYFNSPLHF
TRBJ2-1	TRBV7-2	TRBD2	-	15	TGTGCCAGCAGCTTTACAGGCGGGAGAAAGAATGAGCAGTTCTTC	CASSFTGGRKNEQFF
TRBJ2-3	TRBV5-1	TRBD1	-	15	TGCGCCAGCAGCTTGAGGGACAGGGGTACAGATACGCAGTATTTT	CASSLRDRGTDTQYF
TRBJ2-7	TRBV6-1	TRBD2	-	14	TGTGCCAGCAGGGTAGCGGGAGGACTGGGCGAGCAGTACTTC	CASRVAGGLGEQYF
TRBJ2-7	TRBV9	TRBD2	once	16	TGTGCCAGCAGCCCGCATACTAGCGGCCCTCTCTACGAGCAGTACTTC	CASSPHTSGPLYEQYF
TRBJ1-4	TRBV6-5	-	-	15	TGTGCCAGCAGCCGATACACCCGCCGGAGGGAAAAACTGTTTTTT	CASSRYTRRREKLFF
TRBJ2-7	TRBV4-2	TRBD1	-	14	TGTGCCAGCAGCGGTCGGGACAGGGGTGACGAGCAGTACTTC	CASSGRDRGDEQYF
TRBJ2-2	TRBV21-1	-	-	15	TGTGCCAGCCGGGGGAGGGGTAAGCACACCGGGGAGCTGTTTTTT	CASRGRGKHTGELFF
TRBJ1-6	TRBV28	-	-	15	TGTGCCAGCAGTCGATCAGACAGGAGGAACTCACCCCTCCACTTT	CASSRSDRRNSPLHF
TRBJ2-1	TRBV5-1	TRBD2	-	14	TGCGCCAGCAGTGAGAATAGCGGGAGGGATGAGCAGTTCTTC	CASSENSGRDEQFF
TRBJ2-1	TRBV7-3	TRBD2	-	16	TGTGCCAGCAGCCCAAATAGCGGGAGGGCTGGCAATGAGCAGTTCTTC	CASSPNSGRAGNEQFF
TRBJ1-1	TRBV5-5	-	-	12	TGTGCCAGCAGCAAAGGGTCAGGTGGAGCTTTCTTT	CASSKGSGGAFF
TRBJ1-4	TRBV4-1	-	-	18	TGCGCCAGCAGCCAAGACGATAGATCCGACCGAAATGAAGAAAAACTGTTTTTT	CASSQDDRSDRNEEKLFF
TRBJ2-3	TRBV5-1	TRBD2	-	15	TGCGCCAGCATCCTGGGGCTAGCGGGCACAGATACGCAGTATTTT	CASILGLAGTDTQYF
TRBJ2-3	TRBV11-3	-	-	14	TGTGCCAGCAGCTTAGATCGCGGATTAGATACGCAGTATTTT	CASSLDRGLDTQYF
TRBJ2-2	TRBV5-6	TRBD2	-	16	TGTGCCAGCAGCTTGGGACTAGCGATGGACACCGGGGAGCTGTTTTTT	CASSLGLAMDTGELFF
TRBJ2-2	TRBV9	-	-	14	TGTGCCAGCAGCGTAGCTACTTTCACCGGGGAGCTGTTTTTT	CASSVATFTGELFF
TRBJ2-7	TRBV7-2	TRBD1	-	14	TGTGCCAGCAGTATATGGGACAGGGGCCCCGAGCAGTACTTC	CASSIWDRGPEQYF
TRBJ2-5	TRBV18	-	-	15	TGTGCCAGCTCACCACTGTTCGGGGTCCTGGAGACCCAGTACTTC	CASSPLFGVLETQYF
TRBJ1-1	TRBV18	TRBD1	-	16	TGTGCCAGCTCACCACAGGGACAGGGAGCGAGCACTGAAGCTTTCTTT	CASSPQGQGASTEAFF
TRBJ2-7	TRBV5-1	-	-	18	TGCGCCAGCAGCCCCAGGGGCGATTCGGGACAGAGGAGGGCCGAGCAGTACTTC	CASSPRGDSGQRRAEQYF
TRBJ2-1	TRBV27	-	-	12	TGTGCCAGCAGATCCCGGCGGAATGAGCAGTTCTTC	CASRSRRNEQFF
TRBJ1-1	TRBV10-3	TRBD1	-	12	TGTGCCACACAGGGGGCCGGCACTGAAGCTTTCTTT	CATQGAGTEAFF
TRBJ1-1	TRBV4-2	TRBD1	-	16	TGTGCCAGCAGCCAAGATGGGAGACAGGGGAACACTGAAGCTTTCTTT	CASSQDGRQGNTEAFF
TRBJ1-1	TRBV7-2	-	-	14	TGTGCCAGCAGCGGGCGGACCGTGAACACTGAAGCTTTCTTT	CASSGRTVNTEAFF
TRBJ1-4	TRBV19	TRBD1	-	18	TGTGCCAGTAGTAGGACCGGGACAGGACCGGCAACTAATGAAAAACTGTTTTTT	CASSRTGTGPATNEKLFF
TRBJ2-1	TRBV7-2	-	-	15	TGTGCCAGCAGCTCCACTAGCCTTCTTTTAAATGAGCAGTTCTTC	CASSSTSLLLNEQFF
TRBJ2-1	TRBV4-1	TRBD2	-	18	TGCGCCAGCAGCCAAGGGGTCGCGATTAGCGGGAGAGGAAATGAGCAGTTCTTC	CASSQGVAISGRGNEQFF
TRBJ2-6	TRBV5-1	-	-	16	TGCGCCAGCAGCTCAGGGACACTCTCTGGGGCCAACGTCCTGACTTTC	CASSSGTLSGANVLTF
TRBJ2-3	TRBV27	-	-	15	TGTGCCAGCAGGAACCGGGCTTGGGGCACAGATACGCAGTATTTT	CASRNRAWGTDTQYF
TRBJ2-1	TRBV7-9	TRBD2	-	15	TGTGCCAGCAGCGCGTCTCCACTAGCGAACAATGAGCAGTTCTTC	CASSASPLANNEQFF
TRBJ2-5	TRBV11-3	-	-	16	TGTGCCAGCAGCCCCCAGGGGGGATTCAGGAAGGAGACCCAGTACTTC	CASSPQGGFRKETQYF
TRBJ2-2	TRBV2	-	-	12	TGTGCCAGCACCCTCACGATAGGGGAGCTGTTTTTT	CASTLTIGELFF
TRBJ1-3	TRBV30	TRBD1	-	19	TGTGCCTGGAGTTCTTACAGGGGCCGGACCATTAGCTCTGGAAACACCATATATTTT	CAWSSYRGRTISSGNTIYF
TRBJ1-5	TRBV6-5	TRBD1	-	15	TGTGCCAGCAGTTACTCTACAGGGGGGGGTCAGCCCCAGCATTTT	CASSYSTGGGQPQHF
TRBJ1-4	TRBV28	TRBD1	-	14	TGTGCCAGCAGTTCTTGGACAGGGCAGGAAAAACTGTTTTTT	CASSSWTGQEKLFF
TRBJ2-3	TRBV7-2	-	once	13	TGTGCCAGCAGCTCGGACTGGAGCTATACGCAGTATTTT	CASSSDWSYTQYF
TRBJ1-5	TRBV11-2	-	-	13	TGTGCCAGCAGCTTAAACCCAGATCAGCCCCAGCATTTT	CASSLNPDQPQHF